This T cell receptor (beta chain) was obtained from a study of T cell responses to AZD1222 COVID-19 vaccine. There are 15 residues in the CDR3. Per the germline V gene, CDR1 is LGHNA and CDR2 is YSLEER. V lost 5 bases and J lost 1; bases outside the gene matches: 6. Method: immunoSEQ multiplex PCR; TCRdb's copy keeps in-frame clones and lacks some. The sample has around 150,000 clones, roughly 94% seen once. The V gene is TRBV4-3, the J gene TRBJ2-3; 7 positions match TRBD1. Sequences were derived from peripheral blood, sampled 28 days after the second AZD1222 dose. This clonotype was sampled from an adult who received the AZD1222 COVID-19 vaccine. Written as DNA, the CDR3 is TGCGCCAGCAGCGTTAATACAGGGGGCACAGATACGCAGTATTTT. It codes for CASSVNTGGTDTQYF.